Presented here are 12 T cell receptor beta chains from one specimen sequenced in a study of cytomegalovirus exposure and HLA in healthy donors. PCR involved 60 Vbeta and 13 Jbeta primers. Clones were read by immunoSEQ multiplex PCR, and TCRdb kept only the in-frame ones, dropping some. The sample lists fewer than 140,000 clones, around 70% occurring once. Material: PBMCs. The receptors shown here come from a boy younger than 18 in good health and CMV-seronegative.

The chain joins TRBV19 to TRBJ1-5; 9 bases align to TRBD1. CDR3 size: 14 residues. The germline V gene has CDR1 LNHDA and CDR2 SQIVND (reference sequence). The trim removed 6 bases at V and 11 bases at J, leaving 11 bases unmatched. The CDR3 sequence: CASSRGWDRETQHF. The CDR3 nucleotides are TGTGCCAGTAGCAGGGGATGGGACAGGGAAACCCAGCATTTT. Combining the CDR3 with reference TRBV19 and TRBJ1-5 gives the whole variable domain DGGITQSPKYLFRKEGQNVTLSCEQNLNHDAMYWYRQDPGQGLRLIYYSQIVNDFQKGDIAEGYSVSREKKESFPLTVTSAQKNPTAFYLCASSRGWDRETQHFGDGTRLSIL.

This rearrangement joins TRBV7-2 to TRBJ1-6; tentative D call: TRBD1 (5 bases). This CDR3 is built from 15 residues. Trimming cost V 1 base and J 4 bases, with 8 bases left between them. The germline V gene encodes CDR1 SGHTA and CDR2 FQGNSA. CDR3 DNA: TGTGCCAGCAGCTTAGGGGGCATTTATAATTCACCCCTCCACTTT. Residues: CASSLGGIYNSPLHF.

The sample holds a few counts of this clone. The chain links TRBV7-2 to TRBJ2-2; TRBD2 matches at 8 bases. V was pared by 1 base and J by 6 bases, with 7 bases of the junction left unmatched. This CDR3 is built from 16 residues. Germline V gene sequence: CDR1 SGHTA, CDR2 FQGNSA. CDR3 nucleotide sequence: TGTGCCAGCAGCTTAGTGTTAGCTAGCGGGCCCGGGGAGCTGTTTTTT. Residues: CASSLVLASGPGELFF.

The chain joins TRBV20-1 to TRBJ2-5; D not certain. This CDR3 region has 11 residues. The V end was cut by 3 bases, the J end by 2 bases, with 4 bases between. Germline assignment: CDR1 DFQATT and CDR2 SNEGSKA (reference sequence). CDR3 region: CSASSQETQYF. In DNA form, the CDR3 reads TGCAGTGCTAGTAGTCAAGAGACCCAGTACTTC.

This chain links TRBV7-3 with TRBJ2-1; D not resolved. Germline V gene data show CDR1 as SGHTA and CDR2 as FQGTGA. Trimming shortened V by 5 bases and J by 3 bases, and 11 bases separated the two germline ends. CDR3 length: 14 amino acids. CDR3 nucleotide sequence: TGTGCCAGCAGCCTAAATACTTACTACAATGAGCAGTTCTTC. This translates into CASSLNTYYNEQFF.

The CDR3 sequence is CAISEDRGLTRAFF. The CDR3 DNA sequence: TGTGCCATCAGTGAGGACAGGGGGTTGACTCGGGCTTTCTTT. The V gene is TRBV10-3, the J gene TRBJ1-1, with 9 bases matching TRBD1. The CDR3 spans 14 residues. The V gene's germline CDR1 is ENHRY and CDR2 SYGVKD. J lost 11 bases, V lost 2 bases, and 9 bases had no gene match.

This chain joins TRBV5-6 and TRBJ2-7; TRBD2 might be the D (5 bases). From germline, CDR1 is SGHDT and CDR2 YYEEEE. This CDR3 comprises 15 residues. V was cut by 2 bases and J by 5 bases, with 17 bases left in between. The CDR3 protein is CASSFASPGGDEQYF. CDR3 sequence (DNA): TGTGCCAGCAGCTTTGCAAGTCCCGGAGGTGACGAGCAGTACTTC.

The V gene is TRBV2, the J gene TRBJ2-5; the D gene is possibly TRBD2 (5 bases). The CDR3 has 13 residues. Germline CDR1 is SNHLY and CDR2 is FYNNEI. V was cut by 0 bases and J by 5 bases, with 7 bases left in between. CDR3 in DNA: TGTGCCAGCAGTGAAGCGACGGGGGAGACCCAGTACTTC. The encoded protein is CASSEATGETQYF. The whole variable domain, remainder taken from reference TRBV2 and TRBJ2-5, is EPEVTQTPSHQVTQMGQEVILRCVPISNHLYFYWYRQILGQKVEFLVSFYNNEISEKSEIFDDQFSVERPDGSNFTLKIRSTKLEDSAMYFCASSEATGETQYFGPGTRLLVL.

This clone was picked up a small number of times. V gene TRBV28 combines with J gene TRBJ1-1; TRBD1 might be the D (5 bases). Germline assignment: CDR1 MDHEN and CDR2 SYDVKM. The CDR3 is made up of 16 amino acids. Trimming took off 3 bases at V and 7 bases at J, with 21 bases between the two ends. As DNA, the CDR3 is TGTGCCAGCAGTTTGCGGGAGAGGGGTGGAGGGAATGAAGCTTTCTTT. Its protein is CASSLRERGGGNEAFF.

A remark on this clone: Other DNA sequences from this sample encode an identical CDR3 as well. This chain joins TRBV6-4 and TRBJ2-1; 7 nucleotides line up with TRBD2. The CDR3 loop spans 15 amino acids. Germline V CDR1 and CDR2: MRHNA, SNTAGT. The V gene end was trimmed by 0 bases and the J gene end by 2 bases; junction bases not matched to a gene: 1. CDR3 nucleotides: TGTGCCAGCAGTGACTCTGGGGGGGCCTACAATGAGCAGTTCTTC. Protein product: CASSDSGGAYNEQFF.

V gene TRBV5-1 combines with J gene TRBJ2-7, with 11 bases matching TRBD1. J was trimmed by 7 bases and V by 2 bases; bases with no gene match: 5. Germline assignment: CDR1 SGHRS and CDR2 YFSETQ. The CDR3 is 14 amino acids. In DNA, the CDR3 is TGCGCCAGCAGCTTTGGACAGGGGGCTAGGGAGCAGTACTTC. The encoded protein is CASSFGQGAREQYF.

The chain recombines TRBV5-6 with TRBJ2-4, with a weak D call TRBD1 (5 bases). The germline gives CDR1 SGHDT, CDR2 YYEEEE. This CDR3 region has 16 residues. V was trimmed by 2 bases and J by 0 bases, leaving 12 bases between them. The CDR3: CASSFHRNLAKNIQYF. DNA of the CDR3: TGTGCCAGCAGCTTTCACAGGAACTTAGCCAAAAACATTCAGTACTTC.